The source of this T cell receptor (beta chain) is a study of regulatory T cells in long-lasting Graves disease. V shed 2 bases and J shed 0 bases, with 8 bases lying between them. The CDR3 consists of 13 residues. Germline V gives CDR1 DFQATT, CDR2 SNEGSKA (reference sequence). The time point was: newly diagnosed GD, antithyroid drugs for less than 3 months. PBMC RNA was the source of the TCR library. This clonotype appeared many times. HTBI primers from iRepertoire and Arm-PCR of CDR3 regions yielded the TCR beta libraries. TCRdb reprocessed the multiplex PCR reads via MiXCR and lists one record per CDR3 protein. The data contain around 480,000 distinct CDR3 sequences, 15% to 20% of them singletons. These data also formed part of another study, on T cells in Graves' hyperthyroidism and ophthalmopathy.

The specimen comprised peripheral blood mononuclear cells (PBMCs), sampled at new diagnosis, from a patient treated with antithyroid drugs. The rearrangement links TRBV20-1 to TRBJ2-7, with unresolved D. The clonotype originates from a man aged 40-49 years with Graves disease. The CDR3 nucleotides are TGCAGTGCTAGACAGTCCAGCTCCTACGAGCAGTACTTC. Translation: CSARQSSSYEQYF.